This T cell receptor beta chain stems from a study of tumor and adjacent non-tumor tissue in lung cancer. Overall study: Stage I to III disease affected ten to eleven men and roughly 5 women aged about 31 to 80. Samples averaged approximately 4.2 million productive TCRbeta reads each.

RNA was extracted from bulk tissue without any cell sorting. The CDR3 runs 14 residues. The V gene's germline CDR1 is SGHAT and CDR2 FQNNGV. The library came from three nested PCR rounds adapted from ARM-PCR protocols. Each CDR3 protein is one row after TCRdb ran MiXCR on the multiplex PCR reads. The table includes approximately 120,000 distinct CDR3 sequences, approximately 66% detected once. With respect to this clonotype: Antigen unknown. Sequence at one end of the junction differs from germline and may be a read error.

Study observations and caveats: Higher tumor TCR diversity was associated with shorter survival.

Sequencing was performed on lung tumor tissue. The chain links TRBV11-2 to TRBJ2-1; D ambiguous. This clonotype was obtained from a man aged 25 to 40 with non-small cell lung cancer. DNA for the CDR3: TGTGCCAGCAGCCCCACCCGGGCGCGGAATGAGCAGTTCTTT. Encoded protein: CASSPTRARNEQFF.